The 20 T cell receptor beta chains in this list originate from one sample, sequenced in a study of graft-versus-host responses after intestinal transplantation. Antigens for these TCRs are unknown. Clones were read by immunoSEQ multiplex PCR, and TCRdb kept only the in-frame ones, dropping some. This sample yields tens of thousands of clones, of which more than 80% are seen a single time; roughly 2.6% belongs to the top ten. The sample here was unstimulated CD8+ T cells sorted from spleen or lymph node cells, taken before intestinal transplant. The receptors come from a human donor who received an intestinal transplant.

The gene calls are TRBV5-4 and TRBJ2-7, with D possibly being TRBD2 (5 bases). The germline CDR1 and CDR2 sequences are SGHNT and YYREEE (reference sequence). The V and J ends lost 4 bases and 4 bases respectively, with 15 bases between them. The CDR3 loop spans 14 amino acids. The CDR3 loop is CASSLRGREYEQYF. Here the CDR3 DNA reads TGTGCCAGCAGCCTGCGAGGACGGGAATACGAGCAGTACTTC.

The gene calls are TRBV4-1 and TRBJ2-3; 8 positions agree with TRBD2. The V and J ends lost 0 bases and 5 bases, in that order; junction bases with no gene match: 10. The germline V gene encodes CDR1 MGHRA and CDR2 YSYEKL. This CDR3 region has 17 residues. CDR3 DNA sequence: TGCGCCAGCAGCCAAGAAAGCACCGCGGGGGGATTAGATACGCAGTATTTT. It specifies CASSQESTAGGLDTQYF.

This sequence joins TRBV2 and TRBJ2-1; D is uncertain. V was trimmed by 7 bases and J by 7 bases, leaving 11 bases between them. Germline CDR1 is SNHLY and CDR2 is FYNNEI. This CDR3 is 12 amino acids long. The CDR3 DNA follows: TGTGCCAGCAAAGCCCTGACAAATGAGCAGTTCTTC. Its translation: CASKALTNEQFF.

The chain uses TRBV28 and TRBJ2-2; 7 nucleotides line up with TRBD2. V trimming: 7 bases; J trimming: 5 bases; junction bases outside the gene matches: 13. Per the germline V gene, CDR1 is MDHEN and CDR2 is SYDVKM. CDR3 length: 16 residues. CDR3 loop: CASTVFWGEGTGELFF. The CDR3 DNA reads TGTGCCAGCACCGTTTTCTGGGGGGAGGGTACCGGGGAGCTGTTTTTT.

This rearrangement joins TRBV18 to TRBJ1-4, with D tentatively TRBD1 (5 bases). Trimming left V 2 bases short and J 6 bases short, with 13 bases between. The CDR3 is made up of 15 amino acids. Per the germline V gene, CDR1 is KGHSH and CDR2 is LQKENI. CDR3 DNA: TGTGCCAGCTCACCATACCGCAGGGATTATGAAAAACTGTTTTTT. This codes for CASSPYRRDYEKLFF.

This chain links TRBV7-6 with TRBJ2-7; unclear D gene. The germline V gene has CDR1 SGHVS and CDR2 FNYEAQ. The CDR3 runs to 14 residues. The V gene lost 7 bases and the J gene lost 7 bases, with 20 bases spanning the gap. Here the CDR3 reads CASIISPGVGEQYF. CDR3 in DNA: TGTGCCAGCATAATATCACCAGGCGTAGGAGAGCAGTACTTC.

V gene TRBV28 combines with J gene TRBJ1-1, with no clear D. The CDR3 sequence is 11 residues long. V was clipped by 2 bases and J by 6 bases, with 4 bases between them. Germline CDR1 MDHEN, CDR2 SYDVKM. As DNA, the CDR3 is TGTGCCAGCAGTTTAGGCCCTGAAGCTTTCTTT. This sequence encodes CASSLGPEAFF.

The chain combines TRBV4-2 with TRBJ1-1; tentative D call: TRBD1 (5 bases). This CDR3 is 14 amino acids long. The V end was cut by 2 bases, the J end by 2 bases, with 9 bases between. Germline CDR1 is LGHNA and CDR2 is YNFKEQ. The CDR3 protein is CASSQRTLNTEAFF. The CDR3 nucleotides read TGTGCCAGCAGCCAAAGGACACTAAACACTGAAGCTTTCTTT.

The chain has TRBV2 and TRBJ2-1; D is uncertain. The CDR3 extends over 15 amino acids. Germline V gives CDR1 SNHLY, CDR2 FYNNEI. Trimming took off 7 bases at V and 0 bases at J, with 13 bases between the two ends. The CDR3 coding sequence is TGTGCCAGCACCAGTGGAGAGCACTCCTACAATGAGCAGTTCTTC. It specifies CASTSGEHSYNEQFF.

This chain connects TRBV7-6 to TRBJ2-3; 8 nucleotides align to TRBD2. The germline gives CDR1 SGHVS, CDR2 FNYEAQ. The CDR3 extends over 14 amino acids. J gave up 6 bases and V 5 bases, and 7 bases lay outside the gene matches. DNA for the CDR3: TGTGCCAGCAGCCTCGGGACTAGTGGCGATACGCAGTATTTT. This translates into CASSLGTSGDTQYF.

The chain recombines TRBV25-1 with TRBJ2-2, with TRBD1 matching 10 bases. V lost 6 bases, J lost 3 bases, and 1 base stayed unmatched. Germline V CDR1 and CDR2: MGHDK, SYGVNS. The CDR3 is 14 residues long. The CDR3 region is CASSGTGDTGELFF. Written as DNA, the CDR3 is TGTGCCAGCAGCGGGACAGGGGACACCGGGGAGCTGTTTTTT.

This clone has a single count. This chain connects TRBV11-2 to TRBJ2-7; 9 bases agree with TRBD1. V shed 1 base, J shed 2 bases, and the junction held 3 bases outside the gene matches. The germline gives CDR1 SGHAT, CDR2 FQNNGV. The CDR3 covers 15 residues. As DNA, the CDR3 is TGTGCCAGCAGCTTAGGGACAGGGGAAACCTACGAGCAGTACTTC. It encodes CASSLGTGETYEQYF.

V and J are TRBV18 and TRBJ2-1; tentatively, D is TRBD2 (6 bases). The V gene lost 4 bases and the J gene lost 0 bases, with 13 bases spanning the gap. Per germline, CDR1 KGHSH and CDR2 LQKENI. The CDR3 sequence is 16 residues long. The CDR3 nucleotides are TGTGCCAGCTCACGTAATAGCGGAAGCTCCTACAATGAGCAGTTCTTC. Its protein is CASSRNSGSSYNEQFF.

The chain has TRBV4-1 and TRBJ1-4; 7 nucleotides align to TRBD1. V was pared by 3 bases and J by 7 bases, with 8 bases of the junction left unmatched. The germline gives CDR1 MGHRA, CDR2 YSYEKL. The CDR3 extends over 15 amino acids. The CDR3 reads CASSQGPGQPEKLFF. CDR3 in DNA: TGCGCCAGCAGCCAGGGACCGGGACAGCCTGAAAAACTGTTTTTT.

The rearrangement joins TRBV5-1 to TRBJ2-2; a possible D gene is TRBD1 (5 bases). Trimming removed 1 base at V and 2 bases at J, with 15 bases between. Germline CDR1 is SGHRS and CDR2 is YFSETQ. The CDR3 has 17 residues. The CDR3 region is CASSLLRLTANTGELFF. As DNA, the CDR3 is TGCGCCAGCAGCTTGCTTCGTTTGACAGCTAACACCGGGGAGCTGTTTTTT.

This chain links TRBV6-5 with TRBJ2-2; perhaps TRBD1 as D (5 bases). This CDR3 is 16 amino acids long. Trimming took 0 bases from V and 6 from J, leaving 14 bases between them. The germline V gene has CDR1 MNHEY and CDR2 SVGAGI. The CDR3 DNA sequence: TGTGCCAGCAGTTACTCCTCAGGGTTAGGGGCCGGGGAGCTGTTTTTT. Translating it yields CASSYSSGLGAGELFF.

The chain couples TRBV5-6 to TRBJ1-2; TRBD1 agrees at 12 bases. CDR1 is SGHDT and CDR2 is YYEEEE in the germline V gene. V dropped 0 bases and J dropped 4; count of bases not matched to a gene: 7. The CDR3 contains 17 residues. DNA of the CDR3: TGTGCCAGCAGCTTGGCCGCGGGGGGACAGGGGGCCTATGGCTACACCTTC. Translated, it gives CASSLAAGGQGAYGYTF.

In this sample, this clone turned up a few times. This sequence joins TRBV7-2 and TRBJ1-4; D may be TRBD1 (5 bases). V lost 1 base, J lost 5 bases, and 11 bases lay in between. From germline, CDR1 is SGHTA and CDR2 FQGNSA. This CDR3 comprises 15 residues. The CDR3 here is CASSLVTDTNEKLFF. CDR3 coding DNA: TGTGCCAGCAGCTTAGTGACAGACACCAATGAAAAACTGTTTTTT.

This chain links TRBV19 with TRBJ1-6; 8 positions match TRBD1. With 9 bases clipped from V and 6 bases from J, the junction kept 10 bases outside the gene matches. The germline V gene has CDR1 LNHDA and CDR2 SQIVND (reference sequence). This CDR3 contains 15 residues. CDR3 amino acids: CASEPGTGINSPLHF. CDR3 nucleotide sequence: TGTGCCAGCGAGCCCGGGACAGGCATTAATTCACCCCTCCACTTT.

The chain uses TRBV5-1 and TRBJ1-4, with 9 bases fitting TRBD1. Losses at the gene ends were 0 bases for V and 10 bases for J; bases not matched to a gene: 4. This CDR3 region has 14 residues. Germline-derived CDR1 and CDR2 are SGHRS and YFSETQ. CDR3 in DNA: TGCGCCAGCAGCTTGGGCGGGACAGGGTCAAAACTGTTTTTT. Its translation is CASSLGGTGSKLFF.